The 27 T cell receptor beta chains below all came from one sample that was sequenced in a study of T-cell memory formation after mild COVID-19. TCRdb analysed the 5' RACE reads with MiXCR anew, one entry per CDR3 protein. Altogether 350,000 to 500,000 distinct CDR3 sequences are present, roughly 17% being singletons, with the ten largest covering approximately 21%. Sample: PBMCs or a T cell subset sorted from them (not recorded which). The receptors stem from a man younger than 35 who had mild COVID-19 (a few samples of this study predate the infection). Cell type and time point are not known.

This clonotype was seen only once. The genes are TRBV2 and TRBJ2-3, with 7 bases lining up with TRBD2. Losses at the gene ends were 5 bases for V and 7 bases for J; bases not matched to a gene: 9. The germline CDR1 and CDR2 sequences are SNHLY and FYNNEI. This CDR3 is 14 amino acids long. CDR3 nucleotides: TGTGCCAGCAGTACTCGGACTAGTGGAAATACGCAGTATTTT. This encodes CASSTRTSGNTQYF. Full variable domain (rest looked up from reference TRBV2 and TRBJ2-3): EPEVTQTPSHQVTQMGQEVILRCVPISNHLYFYWYRQILGQKVEFLVSFYNNEISEKSEIFDDQFSVERPDGSNFTLKIRSTKLEDSAMYFCASSTRTSGNTQYFGPGTRLTVL.

This chain links TRBV4-3 with TRBJ2-1; the D is unclear. The germline V gene has CDR1 LGHNA and CDR2 YSLEER. This CDR3 spans 14 amino acids. Trimming took off 3 bases at V and 5 bases at J, with 11 bases between the two ends. CDR3 sequence reads: CASSQVQANNEQFF. CDR3 DNA sequence: TGCGCCAGCAGCCAGGTTCAGGCGAACAATGAGCAGTTCTTC.

The table lists this clonotype with many counts. The chain carries TRBV7-2 and TRBJ2-5; the match to TRBD2 covers 15 bases. The CDR3 length is 19 residues. The germline CDR1 and CDR2 sequences are SGHTA and FQGNSA. The V and J ends lost 4 bases and 3 bases, in that order; junction bases with no gene match: 12. The CDR3 here is CASSSGTSGGQGAEETQYF. The DNA for the CDR3 is TGTGCCAGCAGCTCAGGGACTAGCGGGGGGCAGGGAGCGGAAGAGACCCAGTACTTC.

This clonotype has more than one count but fewer than ten. The V gene is TRBV4-1, the J gene TRBJ1-2, with D possibly matching TRBD1 (5 bases). Germline V lookup: CDR1 MGHRA, CDR2 YSYEKL. The CDR3 covers 14 residues. V lost 2 bases and J 5 bases, leaving 12 bases between the germline ends. In nucleotides, the CDR3 is TGCGCCAGCAGCCAAACAGGTAGATGGTATGGCTACACCTTC. This sequence encodes CASSQTGRWYGYTF.

This clonotype has only a few counts. The J gene is TRBJ2-3, the V gene TRBV20-1; 10 bases fit TRBD2. The CDR3 sequence is 13 residues long. Germline V gene sequence: CDR1 DFQATT, CDR2 SNEGSKA (reference sequence). With 2 bases clipped from V and 4 bases from J, the junction kept 0 bases outside the gene matches. The CDR3 loop is CSARLAGADTQYF. In DNA form, the CDR3 reads TGCAGTGCTAGACTAGCGGGGGCAGATACGCAGTATTTT.

This clonotype has only a few counts. The gene calls are TRBV10-3 and TRBJ2-7; 11 bases are a match to TRBD2. V was clipped by 6 bases and J by 4 bases; unmatched bases: 8. The CDR3 contains 15 residues. In germline, CDR1 is ENHRY, CDR2 SYGVKD. In DNA, the CDR3 is TGTGCCATCAGGGGTACTAGCGGGGGTCAGTACGAGCAGTACTTC. This sequence encodes CAIRGTSGGQYEQYF.

This clonotype has only a few counts. This rearrangement joins TRBV7-2 to TRBJ2-7; no firm D call. CDR3 length: 12 residues. Germline V gene lookup returns CDR1 SGHTA and CDR2 FQGNSA. Deletions cut 5 bases from V and 2 bases from J, with 7 bases between. Here the CDR3 DNA reads TGTGCCAGCAGCCGCAGTGCCTACGAGCAGTACTTC. It is translated as CASSRSAYEQYF.

This clonotype appeared a few times. The V and J genes are TRBV7-9 and TRBJ1-1; 7 nucleotides align to TRBD1. The V gene end was trimmed by 3 bases and the J gene end by 1 base; junction bases not matched to a gene: 2. From germline, CDR1 is SEHNR and CDR2 FQNEAQ (reference sequence). CDR3 length: 14 amino acids. The CDR3 bases are TGTGCCAGCAGCTTTTACAGGGGGAACACTGAAGCTTTCTTT. Amino acids: CASSFYRGNTEAFF.

Here the CDR3 reads CASSPTLAAVRDTQYF. CDR3 nucleotides: TGTGCCAGCAGCCCGACCCTGGCAGCTGTGAGGGATACGCAGTATTTT. The chain uses TRBV7-2 and TRBJ2-3, with D hard to call. From germline, CDR1 is SGHTA and CDR2 FQGNSA. Trimming took off 5 bases at V and 6 bases at J, with 21 bases between the two ends. CDR3 length: 16 amino acids.

This clonotype was seen a few times. This chain links TRBV7-3 with TRBJ1-1; no definite D call. This CDR3 has 14 residues. Deletions cut 5 bases from V and 7 bases from J, with 17 bases between. The V gene's germline CDR1 is SGHTA and CDR2 FQGTGA. This CDR3 reads CASSPTSAGNEAFF. The CDR3 nucleotides read TGTGCCAGCAGCCCTACCTCGGCAGGCAATGAAGCTTTCTTT.

The chain has TRBV15 and TRBJ2-5; D is undetermined. Germline assignment: CDR1 LNHNV and CDR2 YYDKDF (reference sequence). This CDR3 has 17 amino acids. The V end was cut by 1 base, the J end by 0 bases, with 15 bases between. The CDR3 nucleotides are TGTGCCACCAGCAGAGTTCTCGGGCTCCGGTACCAAGAGACCCAGTACTTC. It codes for CATSRVLGLRYQETQYF.

The rearrangement links TRBV5-1 to TRBJ2-7, with no clear D. The germline V and J ends were trimmed by 0 bases and 3 bases, with 7 bases remaining between them. CDR3 length equals 13 residues. Looked up from germline, CDR1 is SGHRS and CDR2 is YFSETQ. In nucleotides, the CDR3 is TGCGCCAGCAGCTTGGATAATGACTACGAGCAGTACGTC. Translating it yields CASSLDNDYEQYV.

This clonotype showed up many times. V gene TRBV7-2 combines with J gene TRBJ2-5, with 10 bases identical to TRBD2. Germline values: CDR1 SGHTA, CDR2 FQGNSA. Trimming took 3 bases from V and 2 from J; bases not matched to a gene: 3. This CDR3 has 15 amino acids. CDR3 protein: CASSFGTSVQETQYF. CDR3 bases: TGTGCCAGCAGCTTCGGGACTAGCGTTCAAGAGACCCAGTACTTC.

This clonotype showed up just a few times. The chain employs TRBV11-2 and TRBJ2-5; D possibly corresponds to TRBD2 (6 bases). V lost 11 bases, J lost 4 bases, and 17 bases lay in between. This CDR3 is 13 amino acids long. Germline CDR1 reads SGHAT; CDR2 reads FQNNGV. The CDR3 DNA reads TGTGCCTCCAGTGGAGGGGTTAGAGAGACCCAGTACTTC. This codes for CASSGGVRETQYF.

The sample holds a few counts of this clonotype. V is TRBV3-1 and J is TRBJ2-3, with 11 bases matching TRBD2. CDR3 length equals 19 residues. Germline V lookup: CDR1 LGHDT, CDR2 YNNKEL (reference sequence). V was clipped by 6 bases and J by 0 bases; unmatched bases: 14. CDR3 bases: TGTGCCAGCAGTTACCCCCTAGCGGGGGGAAGCTATAGCACAGATACGCAGTATTTT. This encodes CASSYPLAGGSYSTDTQYF.

This clonotype has ten or more counts. The chain couples TRBV2 to TRBJ1-4; 10 bases align to TRBD1. V dropped 5 bases and J dropped 8; count of bases not matched to a gene: 5. Germline V gene lookup returns CDR1 SNHLY and CDR2 FYNNEI. The CDR3 consists of 14 residues. CDR3 nucleotides: TGTGCCAGCAGTCCCGGGACAGGGGTCGAAAAACTGTTTTTT. Amino acids: CASSPGTGVEKLFF.

The chain links TRBV12-3 or TRBV12-4 to TRBJ1-5, with a tentative D call TRBD1 (5 bases). The CDR3 totals 14 residues. V lost 3 bases to trimming and J lost 6 bases, with 12 bases between them. The CDR3 region is CASSFTGQGQPQHF. DNA of the CDR3: TGTGCCAGCAGTTTTACGGGGCAGGGTCAGCCCCAGCATTTT.

The chain joins TRBV29-1 to TRBJ1-2; 9 positions agree with TRBD1. V lost 4 bases, J lost 8 bases, and 11 bases stayed unmatched. CDR3 length equals 14 residues. Germline loops: CDR1 SQVTM, CDR2 ANQGSEA. CDR3 bases: TGCAGCGTTGCGACGGACAGGGGCTTCGAGGGCTACACCTTC. It encodes CSVATDRGFEGYTF.

The chain joins TRBV19 to TRBJ2-2, with D unclear. Germline-derived CDR1 and CDR2 are LNHDA and SQIVND (reference sequence). There are 18 residues in the CDR3. The V end was cut by 4 bases, the J end by 6 bases, with 24 bases between. DNA of the CDR3: TGTGCCAGTAGTACCCGACGAGCCGATAGAACAGACGCCGGGGAGCTGTTTTTT. Translation: CASSTRRADRTDAGELFF. The full variable domain, completed using reference TRBV19 and TRBJ2-2, is DGGITQSPKYLFRKEGQNVTLSCEQNLNHDAMYWYRQDPGQGLRLIYYSQIVNDFQKGDIAEGYSVSREKKESFPLTVTSAQKNPTAFYLCASSTRRADRTDAGELFFGEGSRLTVL.

The chain links TRBV20-1 to TRBJ1-2; a weak D match, TRBD1 (6 bases). In germline, CDR1 is DFQATT, CDR2 SNEGSKA (reference sequence). The V end was cut by 4 bases, the J end by 2 bases, with 11 bases between. CDR3 size: 13 residues. In DNA form, the CDR3 reads TGCAGTGCTACCAGGGGTCTCAACTATGGCTACACCTTC. It encodes CSATRGLNYGYTF.

V is TRBV3-1 and J is TRBJ2-1; D is undetermined. Germline CDR1 is LGHDT and CDR2 is YNNKEL (reference sequence). CDR3 length: 12 amino acids. The V end lost 8 bases, the J end lost 8 bases, and 13 bases lay between the germline ends. The CDR3: CASSGRYDEQFF. CDR3 in DNA: TGTGCCAGCTCGGGCAGGTATGATGAGCAGTTCTTC.

CDR3 residues: CASSPDRVRIHEQYF. CDR3 in DNA: TGTGCCAGCTCACCCGACAGGGTCAGGATCCACGAGCAGTACTTC. V and J are TRBV18 and TRBJ2-7; 7 nucleotides align to TRBD1. The length of the CDR3 is 15 residues. V dropped 3 bases and J dropped 5; count of bases not matched to a gene: 10. CDR1 and CDR2 from the germline V gene are KGHSH and LQKENI.

Points on this clonotype: A much larger clone lies one base from this, so it may be a read error. The rearrangement uses TRBV7-9 and TRBJ1-1; D gene uncertain. The CDR3 is 14 amino acids. Germline lookup yields CDR1 SEHNR and CDR2 FQNEAQ (reference sequence). V was pared by 4 bases and J by 1 base, with 10 bases between. CDR3 nucleotides: TGTGCCAGCAGCTCCCCGGGGAAGAACACTGAAGCTTTCTTT. Translation gives CASSSPGKNTEAFF.

The rearrangement joins TRBV28 to TRBJ1-6; no firm D call. The V gene lost 6 bases and the J gene lost 7 bases, with 16 bases spanning the gap. Germline assignment: CDR1 MDHEN and CDR2 SYDVKM. This CDR3 is 15 amino acids long. CDR3 sequence reads: CASRPWSLENSPLHF. The DNA for the CDR3 is TGTGCCAGCAGACCTTGGTCCCTGGAAAATTCACCCCTCCACTTT.

The sample holds a few counts of this clonotype. The chain employs TRBV7-2 and TRBJ2-5, with 9 bases fitting TRBD2. The germline V gene encodes CDR1 SGHTA and CDR2 FQGNSA. The CDR3 loop spans 16 amino acids. Trimming cost V 0 bases and J 4 bases; bases outside gene matches: 6. CDR3 sequence reads: CASSLAPSGKPETQYF. CDR3 in DNA: TGTGCCAGCAGCTTAGCGCCTAGCGGGAAACCAGAGACCCAGTACTTC. The full variable domain, its missing parts supplied by reference TRBV7-2 and TRBJ2-5, is GAGVSQSPSNKVTEKGKDVELRCDPISGHTALYWYRQSLGQGLEFLIYFQGNSAPDKSGLPSDRFSAERTGGSVSTLTIQRTQQEDSAVYLCASSLAPSGKPETQYFGPGTRLLVL.

J is TRBJ2-3 and V is TRBV7-9, with a possible D match to TRBD1 (6 bases). The V end lost 5 bases, the J end lost 5 bases, and 8 bases lay between the germline ends. This CDR3 has 12 amino acids. The V gene's germline CDR1 is SEHNR and CDR2 FQNEAQ (reference sequence). The CDR3 nucleotides are TGTGCCAGCAGCGACAGGAAAGATACGCAGTATTTT. Translation: CASSDRKDTQYF.

The chain recombines TRBV29-1 with TRBJ2-3, with D perhaps TRBD2 (5 bases). The germline V and J ends were trimmed by 7 bases and 6 bases, with 20 bases remaining between them. CDR1 and CDR2 (germline): SQVTM, ANQGSEA. The CDR3 has 14 residues. CDR3 amino acids: CSAERTSGSDTQYF. The CDR3 nucleotides read TGCAGCGCCGAACGGACTTCAGGTTCCGATACGCAGTATTTT.